This T cell receptor beta chain was documented in a study of CD8+ T cells in alopecia areata. The treatment denotes: oral pan-JAK inhibitor, 5-10 mg twice daily. From alopecia areata patients, lesional scalp punch biopsies and peripheral blood were collected. Overall study findings and caveats: Many expanded lesional clones persisted in scalp and blood during tofacitinib.

Of note for this clone: Its target is not known.

Once RNA had been extracted, it was reverse transcribed into cDNA to act as the sequencing template. Measured with immunoSEQ multiplex PCR; TCRdb has only the in-frame clones, and not every one. The profile shows 40,000 to 50,000 clones, just over 65% of them singletons. The source of this sequence is a human donor with alopecia areata. The sample was CD8+ T cells sorted from blood, taken at week 4, from a patient treated with tofacitinib.

CDR3 coding DNA: TGTGCCACCAGCAGAATGAAGTTAGATAGCAATCAGCCCCAGCATTTT. Protein product: CATSRMKLDSNQPQHF. This chain links TRBV15 with TRBJ1-5; D is ambiguous. The CDR3 is 16 residues long. V was cut by 2 bases and J by 0 bases, with 11 bases left in between. Germline V gene lookup returns CDR1 LNHNV and CDR2 YYDKDF (reference sequence).